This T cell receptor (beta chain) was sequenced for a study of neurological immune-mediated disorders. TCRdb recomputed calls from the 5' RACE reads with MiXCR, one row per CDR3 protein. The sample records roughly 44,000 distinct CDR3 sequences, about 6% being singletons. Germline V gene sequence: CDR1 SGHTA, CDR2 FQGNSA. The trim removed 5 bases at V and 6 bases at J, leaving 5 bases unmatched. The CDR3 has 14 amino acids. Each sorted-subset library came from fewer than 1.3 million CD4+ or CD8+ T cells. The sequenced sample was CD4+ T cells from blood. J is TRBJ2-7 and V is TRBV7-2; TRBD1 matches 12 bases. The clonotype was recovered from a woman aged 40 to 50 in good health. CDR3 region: CASSPGTGGLEQYF. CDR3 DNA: TGTGCCAGCAGCCCCGGGACAGGGGGCCTCGAGCAGTACTTC.